A selection of T cell receptor beta chains follows, all from one sample in a study of CD4 T cells in relation to SARS-CoV-2 and coronaviruses. Clones were sequenced by immunoSEQ multiplex PCR, and TCRdb holds only the in-frame ones, with some missing. Of roughly 68,000 clones listed, approximately 95% are singletons. The material sequenced was naive CD4+ T cells from PBMCs. These TCRs come from a human donor in good health. Each CDR3 is given with its conserved first and last residue. D genes are given only for firm matches. Some rows have no size entry. The others give once, few or many, or a class for an expanded clone.

TRBV2,TRBJ1-1,-,once,CASSYIPQGEAFF,TGTGCCAGCAGTTACATCCCACAGGGTGAAGCTTTCTTT
TRBV28,TRBJ1-2,-,-,CASSPSMGYGYTF,TGTGCCAGCAGTCCCTCAATGGGCTATGGCTACACCTTC
TRBV11-1,TRBJ2-3,TRBD2,-,CASSAASGSGTDTQYF,TGTGCCAGCAGCGCCGCTAGCGGGAGTGGCACAGATACGCAGTATTTT
TRBV11-1,TRBJ1-1,-,-,CASSPVENTEAFF,TGTGCCAGCAGCCCCGTAGAGAACACTGAAGCTTTCTTT
TRBV3-1/TRBV3-2,TRBJ1-6,-,-,CASARGIDSPLHF,TGTGCCAGTGCTAGGGGGATAGATTCACCCCTCCACTTT
TRBV5-5,TRBJ2-7,TRBD1,-,CASSFPGQGMNEQYF,TGTGCCAGCAGCTTCCCGGGACAGGGGATGAACGAGCAGTACTTC
TRBV5-1,TRBJ2-1,-,-,CASSFRQLSYNEQFF,TGCGCCAGCAGCTTCAGACAGCTCTCCTACAATGAGCAGTTCTTC
TRBV7-8,TRBJ1-5,TRBD1,-,CASSLARTGGQPQHF,TGTGCCAGCAGCTTAGCTAGGACAGGAGGTCAGCCCCAGCATTTT
TRBV3-1/TRBV3-2,TRBJ1-1,-,-,CASSQFGPPNPNTEAFF,TGTGCCAGCAGCCAATTCGGGCCTCCAAATCCGAACACTGAAGCTTTCTTT
TRBV7-2,TRBJ2-7,-,-,CASSPFSYEQYF,TGTGCCAGCAGCCCATTCTCCTACGAGCAGTACTTC
TRBV3-1/TRBV3-2,TRBJ1-1,-,-,CASSQEGRNTEAFF,TGTGCCAGCAGCCAAGAAGGACGGAACACTGAAGCTTTCTTT
TRBV30,TRBJ1-5,-,-,CAWSRRSYGNQPQHF,TGTGCCTGGAGCCGAAGGAGTTATGGCAATCAGCCCCAGCATTTT
TRBV7-3,TRBJ2-1,-,-,CASSSSPGGDEQFF,TGTGCCAGCAGCTCGAGTCCAGGGGGGGATGAGCAGTTCTTC
TRBV5-1,TRBJ2-1,TRBD1,-,CASSSHRGPSSYNEQFF,TGCGCCAGCAGCTCCCACAGGGGACCCTCCTCCTACAATGAGCAGTTCTTC
TRBV6-2/TRBV6-3,TRBJ2-1,TRBD2,-,CASSSSKLAGGYKSSYNEQFF,TGTGCCAGCAGCTCCTCTAAACTAGCGGGGGGGTACAAAAGCTCCTACAATGAGCAGTTCTTC
TRBV12-3/TRBV12-4,TRBJ2-1,-,once,CASGIVRDNEQFF,TGTGCCAGCGGGATCGTGAGGGACAATGAGCAGTTCTTC
TRBV5-1,TRBJ2-2,-,-,CASRGGANTGELFF,TGCGCCAGCAGGGGGGGCGCGAACACCGGGGAGCTGTTTTTT
TRBV7-9,TRBJ2-3,TRBD2,once,CASSPISGGTDTQYF,TGTGCCAGCAGCCCGATCTCGGGGGGAACAGATACGCAGTATTTT
TRBV5-1,TRBJ1-1,-,-,CASSRGIPNTEAFF,TGCGCCAGCAGTCGGGGGATCCCGAACACTGAAGCTTTCTTT
TRBV3-1/TRBV3-2,TRBJ2-3,TRBD2,-,CASSPGLAGGADTQYF,TGTGCCAGCAGCCCCGGACTAGCGGGAGGCGCAGATACGCAGTATTTT
TRBV2,TRBJ2-7,TRBD1,-,CASGPGQGPYEQYF,TGTGCCAGCGGGCCAGGACAGGGACCCTACGAGCAGTACTTC